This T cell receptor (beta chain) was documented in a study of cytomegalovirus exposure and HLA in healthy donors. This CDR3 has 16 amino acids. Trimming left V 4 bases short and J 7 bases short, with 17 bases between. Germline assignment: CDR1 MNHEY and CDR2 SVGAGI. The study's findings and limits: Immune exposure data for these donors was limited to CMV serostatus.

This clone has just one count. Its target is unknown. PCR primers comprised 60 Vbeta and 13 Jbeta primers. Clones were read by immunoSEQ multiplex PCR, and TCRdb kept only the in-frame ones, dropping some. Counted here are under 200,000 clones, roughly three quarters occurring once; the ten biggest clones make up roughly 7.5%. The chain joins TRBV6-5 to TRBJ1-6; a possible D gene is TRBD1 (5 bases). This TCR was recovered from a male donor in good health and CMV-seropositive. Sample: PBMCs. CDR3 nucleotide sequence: TGTGCCAGCAGTTCCCCGGGGGGGGTATTCAATTCACCCCTCCACTTT. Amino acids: CASSSPGGVFNSPLHF.